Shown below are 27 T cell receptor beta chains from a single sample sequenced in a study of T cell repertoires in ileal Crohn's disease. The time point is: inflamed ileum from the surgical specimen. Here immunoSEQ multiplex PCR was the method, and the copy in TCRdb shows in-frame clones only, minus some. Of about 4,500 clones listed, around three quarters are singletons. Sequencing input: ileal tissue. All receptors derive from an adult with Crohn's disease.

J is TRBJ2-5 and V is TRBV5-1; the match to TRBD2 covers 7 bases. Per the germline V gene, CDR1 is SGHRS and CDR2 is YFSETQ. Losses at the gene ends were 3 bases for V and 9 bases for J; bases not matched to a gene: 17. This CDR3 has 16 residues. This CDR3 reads CASSWSGGRGDGPQYF. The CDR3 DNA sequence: TGCGCCAGCAGCTGGTCCGGTGGGAGGGGTGACGGGCCCCAGTACTTC.

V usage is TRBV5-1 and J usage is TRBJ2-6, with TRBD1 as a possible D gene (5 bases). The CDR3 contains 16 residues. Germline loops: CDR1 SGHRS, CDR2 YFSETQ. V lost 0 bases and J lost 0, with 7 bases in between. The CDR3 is CASSLGGASGANVLTF. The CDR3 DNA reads TGCGCCAGCAGCTTGGGGGGCGCCTCTGGGGCCAACGTCCTGACTTTC.

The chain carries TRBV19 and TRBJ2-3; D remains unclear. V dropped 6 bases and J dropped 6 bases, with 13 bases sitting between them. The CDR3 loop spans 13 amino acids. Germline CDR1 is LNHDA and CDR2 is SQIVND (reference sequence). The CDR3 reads CASRDTYRDTQYF. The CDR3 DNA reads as TGTGCCAGTAGAGACACCTATCGGGATACGCAGTATTTT.

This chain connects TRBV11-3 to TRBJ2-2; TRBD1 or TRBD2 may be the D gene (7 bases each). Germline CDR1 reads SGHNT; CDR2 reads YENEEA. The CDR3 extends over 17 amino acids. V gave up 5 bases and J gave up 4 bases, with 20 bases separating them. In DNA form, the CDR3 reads TGTGCCAGCAGCCGTGCGTCAGGGGGGGCGGTCACCGGGGAGCTGTTTTTT. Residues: CASSRASGGAVTGELFF.

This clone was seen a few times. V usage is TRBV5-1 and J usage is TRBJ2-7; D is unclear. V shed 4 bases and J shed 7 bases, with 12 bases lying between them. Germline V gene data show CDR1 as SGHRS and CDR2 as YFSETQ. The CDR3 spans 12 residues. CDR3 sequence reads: CASSTSSKEQYF. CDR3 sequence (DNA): TGCGCCAGCAGCACCTCCTCTAAGGAGCAGTACTTC. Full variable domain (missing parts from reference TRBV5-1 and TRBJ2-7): KAGVTQTPRYLIKTRGQQVTLSCSPISGHRSVSWYQQTPGQGLQFLFEYFSETQRNKGNFPGRFSGRQFSNSRSEMNVSTLELGDSALYLCASSTSSKEQYFGPGTRLTVT.

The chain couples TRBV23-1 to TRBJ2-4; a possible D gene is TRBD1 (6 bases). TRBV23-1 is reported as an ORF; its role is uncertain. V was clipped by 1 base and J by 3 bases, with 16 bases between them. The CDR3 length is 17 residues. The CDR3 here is CASSQLGAWHNKNIQYF. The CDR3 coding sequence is TGCGCCAGCAGTCAATTGGGGGCCTGGCATAACAAAAACATTCAGTACTTC.

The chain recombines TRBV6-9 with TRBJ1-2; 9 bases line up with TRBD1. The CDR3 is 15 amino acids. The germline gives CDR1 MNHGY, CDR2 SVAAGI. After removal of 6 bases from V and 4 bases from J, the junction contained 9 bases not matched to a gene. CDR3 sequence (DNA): TGTGCCAGCAGCCCAGGGACAGGGAGACGCTATGGCTACACCTTC. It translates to CASSPGTGRRYGYTF.

CDR3 sequence: CASSKVAGRYF. The CDR3 DNA reads TGTGCCAGCAGCAAAGTTGCAGGGAGGTACTTC. The chain joins TRBV21-1 to TRBJ2-5. TRBV21-1 is a known pseudogene. The CDR3 spans 11 residues.

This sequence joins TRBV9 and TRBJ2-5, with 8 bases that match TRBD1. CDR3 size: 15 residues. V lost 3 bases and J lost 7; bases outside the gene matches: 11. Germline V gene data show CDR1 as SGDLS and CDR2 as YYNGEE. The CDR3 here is CASSGAGGGFGTQYF. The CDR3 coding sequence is TGTGCCAGCAGCGGGGCAGGGGGCGGGTTTGGGACCCAGTACTTC.

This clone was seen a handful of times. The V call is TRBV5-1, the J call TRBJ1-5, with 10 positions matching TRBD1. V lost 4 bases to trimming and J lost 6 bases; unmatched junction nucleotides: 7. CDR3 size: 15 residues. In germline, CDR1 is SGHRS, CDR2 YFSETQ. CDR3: CASSTNGDRGQPQHF. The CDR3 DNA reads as TGCGCCAGCAGCACTAACGGGGACAGGGGTCAGCCCCAGCATTTT.

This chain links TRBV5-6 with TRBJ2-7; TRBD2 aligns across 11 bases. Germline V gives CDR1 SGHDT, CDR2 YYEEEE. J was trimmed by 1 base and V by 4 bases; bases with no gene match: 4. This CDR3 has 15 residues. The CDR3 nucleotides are TGTGCCAGCAGCACGGTAGCGGGAGGGTCCTACGAGCAGTACTTC. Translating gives CASSTVAGGSYEQYF.

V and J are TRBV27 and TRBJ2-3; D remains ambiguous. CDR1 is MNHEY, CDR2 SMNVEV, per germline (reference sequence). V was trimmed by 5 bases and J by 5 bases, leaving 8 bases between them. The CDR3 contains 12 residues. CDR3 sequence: CASSPLGDTQYF. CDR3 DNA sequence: TGTGCCAGCAGTCCCCTGGGAGATACGCAGTATTTT.

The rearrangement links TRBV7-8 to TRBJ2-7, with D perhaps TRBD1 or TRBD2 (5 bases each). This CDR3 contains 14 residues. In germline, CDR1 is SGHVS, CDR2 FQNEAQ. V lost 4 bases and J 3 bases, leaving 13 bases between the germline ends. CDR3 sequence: CASSSEGTSYEQYF. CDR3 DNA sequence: TGTGCCAGCAGCTCAGAAGGGACGAGCTACGAGCAGTACTTC.

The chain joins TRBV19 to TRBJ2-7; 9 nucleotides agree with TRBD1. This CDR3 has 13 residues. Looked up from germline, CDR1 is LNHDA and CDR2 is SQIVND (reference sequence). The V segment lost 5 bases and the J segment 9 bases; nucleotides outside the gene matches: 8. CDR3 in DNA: TGTGCCAGTAGTGCCAGGACAGGGGATGCGCAGTACTTC. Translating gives CASSARTGDAQYF.

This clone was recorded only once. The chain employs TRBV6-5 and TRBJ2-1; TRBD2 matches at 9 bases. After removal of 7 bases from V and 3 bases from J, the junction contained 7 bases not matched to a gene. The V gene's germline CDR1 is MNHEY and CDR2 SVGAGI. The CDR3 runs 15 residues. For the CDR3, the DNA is TGTGCCAGCAATGACGGACTAGCGAACTACAATGAGCAGTTCTTC. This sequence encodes CASNDGLANYNEQFF.

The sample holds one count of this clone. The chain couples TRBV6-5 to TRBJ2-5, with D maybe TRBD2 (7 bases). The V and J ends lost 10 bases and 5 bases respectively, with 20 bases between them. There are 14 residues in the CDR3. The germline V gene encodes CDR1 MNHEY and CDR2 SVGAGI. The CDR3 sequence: CATRGGARRETQYF. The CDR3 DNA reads TGTGCCACCCGAGGGGGGGCCAGACGGGAGACCCAGTACTTC.

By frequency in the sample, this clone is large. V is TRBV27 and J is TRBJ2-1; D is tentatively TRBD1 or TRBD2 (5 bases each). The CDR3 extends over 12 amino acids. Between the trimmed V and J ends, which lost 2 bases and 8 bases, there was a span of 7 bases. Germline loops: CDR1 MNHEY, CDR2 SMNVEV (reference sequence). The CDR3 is CASSLGGYEQFF. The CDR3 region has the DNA TGTGCCAGCAGTTTAGGGGGTTATGAGCAGTTCTTC.

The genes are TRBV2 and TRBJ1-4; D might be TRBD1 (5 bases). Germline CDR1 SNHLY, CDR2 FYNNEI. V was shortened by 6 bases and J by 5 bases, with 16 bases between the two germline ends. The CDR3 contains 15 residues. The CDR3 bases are TGTGCCAGCAGAGGGCCCTCGGGGCGAAATGAAAAACTGTTTTTT. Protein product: CASRGPSGRNEKLFF.

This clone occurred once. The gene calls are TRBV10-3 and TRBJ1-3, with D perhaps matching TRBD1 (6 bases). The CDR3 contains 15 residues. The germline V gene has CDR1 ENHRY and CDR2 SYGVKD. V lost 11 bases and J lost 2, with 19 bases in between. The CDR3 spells CAAEGGTTAGNTIYF. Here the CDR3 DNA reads TGTGCCGCCGAGGGGGGGACGACGGCTGGAAACACCATATATTTT.

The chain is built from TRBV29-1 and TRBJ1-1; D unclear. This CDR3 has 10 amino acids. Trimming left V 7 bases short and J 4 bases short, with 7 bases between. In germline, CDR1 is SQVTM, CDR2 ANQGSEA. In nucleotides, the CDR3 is TGCAGCGCCACCGTCACTGAAGCTTTCTTT. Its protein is CSATVTEAFF.

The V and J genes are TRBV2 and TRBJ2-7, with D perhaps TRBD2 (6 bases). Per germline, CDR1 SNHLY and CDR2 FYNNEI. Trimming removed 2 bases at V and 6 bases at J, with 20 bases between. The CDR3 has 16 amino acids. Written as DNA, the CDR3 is TGTGCCAGCAGTGAAACCCCCCTAGCGTACAAAAGCGAGCAGTACTTC. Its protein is CASSETPLAYKSEQYF.

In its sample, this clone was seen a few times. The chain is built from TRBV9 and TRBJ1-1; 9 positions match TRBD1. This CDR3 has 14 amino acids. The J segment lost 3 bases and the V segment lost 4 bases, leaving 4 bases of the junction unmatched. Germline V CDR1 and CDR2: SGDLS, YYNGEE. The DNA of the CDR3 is TGTGCCAGCAGCACCCGGGACAGGGACACTGAAGCTTTCTTT. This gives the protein CASSTRDRDTEAFF.

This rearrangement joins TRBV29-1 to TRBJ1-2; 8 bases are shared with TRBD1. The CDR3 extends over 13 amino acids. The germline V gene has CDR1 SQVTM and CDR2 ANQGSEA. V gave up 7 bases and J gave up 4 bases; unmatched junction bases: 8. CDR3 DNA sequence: TGCAGCGCCGGCCAGGGGGCGGGCTATGGCTACACCTTC. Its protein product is CSAGQGAGYGYTF.

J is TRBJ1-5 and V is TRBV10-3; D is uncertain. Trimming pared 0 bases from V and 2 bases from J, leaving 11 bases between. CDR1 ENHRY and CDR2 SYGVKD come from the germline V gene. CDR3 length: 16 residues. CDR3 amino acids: CAISESNPGGNQPQHF. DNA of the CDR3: TGTGCCATCAGTGAGTCTAACCCCGGGGGCAATCAGCCCCAGCATTTT.

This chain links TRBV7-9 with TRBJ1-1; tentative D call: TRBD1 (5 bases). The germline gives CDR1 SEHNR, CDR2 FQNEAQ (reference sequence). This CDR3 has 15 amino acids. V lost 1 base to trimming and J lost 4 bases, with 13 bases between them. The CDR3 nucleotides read TGTGCCAGCAGCTTAGTTCAGGGAGGGGTCACTGAAGCTTTCTTT. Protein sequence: CASSLVQGGVTEAFF.

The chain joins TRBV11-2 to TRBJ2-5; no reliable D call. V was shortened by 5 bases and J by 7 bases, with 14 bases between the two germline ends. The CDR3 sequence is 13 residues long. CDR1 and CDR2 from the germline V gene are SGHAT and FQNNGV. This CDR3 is CASSTVVPGTQYF. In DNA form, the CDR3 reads TGTGCCAGCAGCACCGTCGTCCCTGGGACCCAGTACTTC. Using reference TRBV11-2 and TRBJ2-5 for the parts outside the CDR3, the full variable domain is EAGVAQSPRYKIIEKRQSVAFWCNPISGHATLYWYQQILGQGPKLLIQFQNNGVVDDSQLPKDRFSAERLKGVDSTLKIQPAKLEDSAVYLCASSTVVPGTQYFGPGTRLLVL.

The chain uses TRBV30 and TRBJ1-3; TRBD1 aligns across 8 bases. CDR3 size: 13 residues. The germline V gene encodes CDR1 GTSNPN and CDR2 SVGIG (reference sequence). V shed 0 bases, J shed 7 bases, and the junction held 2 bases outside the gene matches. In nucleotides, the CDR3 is TGTGCCTGGAGTGTACAGGGGGGCAACACCATATATTTT. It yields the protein CAWSVQGGNTIYF.